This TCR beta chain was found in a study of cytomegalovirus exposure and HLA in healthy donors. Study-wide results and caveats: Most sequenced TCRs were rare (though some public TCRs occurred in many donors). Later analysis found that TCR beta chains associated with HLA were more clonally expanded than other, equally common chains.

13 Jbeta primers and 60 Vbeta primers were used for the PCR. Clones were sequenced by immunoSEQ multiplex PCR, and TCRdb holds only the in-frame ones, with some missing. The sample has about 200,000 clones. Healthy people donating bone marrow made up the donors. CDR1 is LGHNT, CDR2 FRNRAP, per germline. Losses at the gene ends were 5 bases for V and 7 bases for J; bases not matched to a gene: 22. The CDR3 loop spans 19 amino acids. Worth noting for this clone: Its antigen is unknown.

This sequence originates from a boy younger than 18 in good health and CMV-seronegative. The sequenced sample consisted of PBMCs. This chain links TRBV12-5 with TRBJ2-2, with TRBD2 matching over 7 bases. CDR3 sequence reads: CASGLSKSERGELNGELFF. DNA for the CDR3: TGTGCTAGTGGTCTTTCTAAGTCCGAGCGGGGAGAACTGAACGGGGAGCTGTTTTTT.